This T cell receptor (beta chain) is from a study of blood T cell repertoires in COVID-19. The count of this clone is one. Data came from immunoSEQ multiplex PCR; TCRdb stores just in-frame clones and leaves some out. The sample holds over 250,000 clones, roughly four fifths seen once. The V end was cut by 7 bases, the J end by 4 bases, with 13 bases between. The CDR3 covers 13 residues. The receptor was isolated from a man aged 40-50 years who had been exposed to COVID-19. Specimen: PBMCs or T cells enriched from blood (not recorded which). This rearrangement joins TRBV12-3 or TRBV12-4 to TRBJ1-1; maybe TRBD1 (6 bases). CDR3 amino acids: CASISQGSTEAFF. Here the CDR3 DNA reads TGTGCCAGCATCTCACAGGGTTCCACTGAAGCTTTCTTT.